Below are 19 T cell receptor beta chains sequenced from a single sample in a study of blood T cell repertoires in COVID-19. Repertoires were generated with immunoSEQ multiplex PCR, while TCRdb's copy carries only in-frame clones and drops some. The table includes over 130,000 clones, about 80% detected once. Sequenced: PBMCs or T cells enriched from blood (not recorded which). The receptor set was obtained from a woman in her fifties or sixties who had recovered from COVID-19.

The rearrangement links TRBV7-3 to TRBJ2-2, with 9 bases aligning to TRBD1. This CDR3 is built from 15 residues. Trimming cost V 8 bases and J 7 bases; bases outside gene matches: 11. CDR1 is SGHTA and CDR2 is FQGTGA in the germline V gene. CDR3 nucleotide sequence: TGTGCCAGCGGCAAAGGGGACAGGGTCGGCGGGGAGCTGTTTTTT. Encoded protein: CASGKGDRVGGELFF.

This chain joins TRBV27 and TRBJ2-3, with D possibly TRBD1 on 6 matching bases. This CDR3 has 16 residues. CDR1 and CDR2 from the germline V gene are MNHEY and SMNVEV (reference sequence). V was cut by 5 bases and J by 8 bases, with 23 bases left in between. CDR3 in DNA: TGTGCCAGCAGTCCCGCCGGGACAAGGGCATTGGGTACGCAGTATTTT. Amino acids: CASSPAGTRALGTQYF.

The rearrangement joins TRBV9 to TRBJ2-7, with D unresolved. Germline-derived CDR1 and CDR2 are SGDLS and YYNGEE. The V end was cut by 2 bases, the J end by 2 bases, with 11 bases between. The CDR3 runs 14 residues. The CDR3, as DNA: TGTGCCAGCAGCGTGAGTTCATCCCCCTACGAGCAGTACTTC. Its translation: CASSVSSSPYEQYF.

This chain connects TRBV27 to TRBJ1-5, with unresolved D. Trimming cost V 2 bases and J 4 bases, with 9 bases left between them. The CDR3 loop spans 14 amino acids. Looked up from germline, CDR1 is MNHEY and CDR2 is SMNVEV (reference sequence). Here the CDR3 DNA reads TGTGCCAGCAGTTTACGTCAGGTAAATCAGCCCCAGCATTTT. Amino acid sequence: CASSLRQVNQPQHF.

Many counts were recorded for this clone. The V and J genes are TRBV5-1 and TRBJ2-7; tentatively, D is TRBD2 (6 bases). The CDR3 spans 14 residues. The germline V and J ends were trimmed by 4 bases and 5 bases, with 16 bases remaining between them. Per the germline V gene, CDR1 is SGHRS and CDR2 is YFSETQ. The CDR3 sequence is CASSPGDATHEQYF. As DNA, the CDR3 is TGCGCCAGCAGCCCGGGAGACGCGACCCACGAGCAGTACTTC.

This clone was seen once. This chain links TRBV11-3 with TRBJ2-3, with TRBD1 matching 9 bases. The CDR3 covers 15 residues. CDR1 and CDR2 from the germline V gene are SGHNT and YENEEA. V trimming: 4 bases; J trimming: 6 bases; junction bases outside the gene matches: 8. The CDR3 DNA sequence: TGTGCCAGCAGCTCGGACAGGGGTCCCTCGGATACGCAGTATTTT. This encodes CASSSDRGPSDTQYF.

This clone was recorded a few times. The chain is built from TRBV11-3 and TRBJ1-1; 8 bases align to TRBD1. The CDR3 covers 15 residues. Germline V lookup: CDR1 SGHNT, CDR2 YENEEA. V was clipped by 1 base and J by 5 bases; unmatched bases: 6. The CDR3 sequence: CASSLAGRGHTEAFF. The CDR3 DNA follows: TGTGCCAGCAGCTTAGCCGGCAGGGGGCATACTGAAGCTTTCTTT.

For this clone: Mismatch with germline at one junction end may stem from a read error. The chain carries TRBV7-7 and TRBJ2-1; TRBD2 matches at 14 bases. The CDR3 is 15 residues long. The germline gives CDR1 SSHAT, CDR2 FNYEAQ (reference sequence). This CDR3 is CASSLGTSGGNEQFF. CDR3 sequence (DNA): TGTGCTAGCAGCTTAGGGACTAGCGGGGGAAATGAGCAGTTCTTC.

The chain links TRBV25-1 to TRBJ2-3; TRBD2 matches 12 bases. The V segment lost 6 bases and the J segment 0 bases; nucleotides outside the gene matches: 4. The CDR3 consists of 16 residues. In germline, CDR1 is MGHDK, CDR2 SYGVNS. The CDR3 DNA sequence: TGTGCCAGCAGACTAGCGGGAGGCTCTAGCACAGATACGCAGTATTTT. It is translated as CASRLAGGSSTDTQYF.

The table lists this clone with a count of one. This chain joins TRBV5-6 and TRBJ1-5; the D gene is possibly TRBD1 (5 bases). Trimming shortened V by 4 bases and J by 2 bases, and 19 bases separated the two germline ends. Germline V gene data show CDR1 as SGHDT and CDR2 as YYEEEE. The CDR3 length is 17 residues. CDR3 nucleotides: TGTGCCAGCAGCCGGGAGGCAGGGTCTTTCGGCAATCAGCCCCAGCATTTT. It codes for CASSREAGSFGNQPQHF. Complete variable domain (other parts from reference TRBV5-6 and TRBJ1-5): DAGVTQSPTHLIKTRGQQVTLRCSPKSGHDTVSWYQQALGQGPQFIFQYYEEEERQRGNFPDRFSGHQFPNYSSELNVNALLLGDSALYLCASSREAGSFGNQPQHFGDGTRLSIL.

The gene calls are TRBV19 and TRBJ1-1; TRBD1 might be the D (5 bases). The germline V gene encodes CDR1 LNHDA and CDR2 SQIVND (reference sequence). The CDR3 covers 10 residues. The CDR3 DNA reads as TGTCCCGTCGCAAGGGGTGAAGCTTTCTTT. The encoded protein is CPVARGEAFF.

This clone was seen a single time. The chain uses TRBV7-8 and TRBJ2-3; D remains unclear. The CDR3 contains 14 residues. Germline lookup yields CDR1 SGHVS and CDR2 FQNEAQ. V lost 5 bases and J 0 bases, leaving 9 bases between the germline ends. The CDR3 protein is CASSIRASTDTQYF. The DNA of the CDR3 is TGTGCCAGCAGCATACGAGCTAGCACAGATACGCAGTATTTT.

This clone has a single count. The rearrangement links TRBV6-4 to TRBJ1-6; 7 bases agree with TRBD1. The germline gives CDR1 MRHNA, CDR2 SNTAGT. The V and J ends lost 6 bases and 10 bases, in that order; junction bases with no gene match: 9. This CDR3 is 14 amino acids long. Here the CDR3 reads CASRMTGTESPLHF. The CDR3 DNA reads as TGTGCCAGCAGGATGACAGGGACGGAGTCACCCCTCCACTTT.

The chain combines TRBV28 with TRBJ1-1, with a weak D call TRBD1 (6 bases). The V gene's germline CDR1 is MDHEN and CDR2 SYDVKM. V lost 4 bases, J lost 7 bases, and 10 bases lay in between. The CDR3 extends over 12 amino acids. CDR3 residues: CASSYGQFEAFF. The CDR3 DNA is TGTGCCAGCAGTTACGGACAGTTTGAAGCTTTCTTT.

The chain combines TRBV28 with TRBJ1-2, with a possible D match to TRBD1 (5 bases). CDR1 and CDR2 (germline): MDHEN, SYDVKM. V lost 5 bases to trimming and J lost 6 bases, with 19 bases between them. The CDR3 extends over 15 amino acids. Here the CDR3 DNA reads TGTGCCAGCAGTCCGTCGGGCAGGGTAGTGGATGGCTACACCTTC. Residues: CASSPSGRVVDGYTF.

The chain has TRBV7-2 and TRBJ1-2; D remains unclear. Germline values: CDR1 SGHTA, CDR2 FQGNSA. This CDR3 comprises 14 residues. V was trimmed by 10 bases and J by 0 bases, leaving 15 bases between them. CDR3 in amino acids: CANGGEITNYGYTF. For the CDR3, the DNA is TGTGCCAACGGTGGAGAGATCACTAACTATGGCTACACCTTC.

This clone was detected ten times or more. The chain links TRBV18 to TRBJ2-3; D unresolved. V dropped 0 bases and J dropped 3 bases, with 13 bases sitting between them. Germline V gene sequence: CDR1 KGHSH, CDR2 LQKENI. The CDR3 spans 16 residues. The CDR3: CASSPPDSLNTDTQYF. The CDR3 DNA is TGTGCCAGCTCACCACCCGACTCCCTAAATACAGATACGCAGTATTTT.

This clone has more than one count but fewer than ten. The junction and the germline gene differ at one end; a read error may be behind it. This chain uses TRBV7-9 with TRBJ1-4; TRBD1 is a possible D gene (6 bases). The CDR3 is 15 amino acids. Germline CDR1 reads SEHNR; CDR2 reads FQNEAQ (reference sequence). In nucleotides, the CDR3 is TGTGCCAGCAGCTTAACCGGGACAACGAATGAAAAACTGTTTTTT. Residues: CASSLTGTTNEKLFF.

The rearrangement links TRBV30 to TRBJ1-1, with TRBD1 matching 7 bases. V trimming: 5 bases; J trimming: 3 bases; junction bases outside the gene matches: 9. The CDR3 is 14 amino acids. CDR1 GTSNPN and CDR2 SVGIG come from the germline V gene (reference sequence). CDR3: CAWHNRGPYTEAFF. The CDR3 DNA is TGTGCCTGGCATAACAGGGGTCCTTACACTGAAGCTTTCTTT.